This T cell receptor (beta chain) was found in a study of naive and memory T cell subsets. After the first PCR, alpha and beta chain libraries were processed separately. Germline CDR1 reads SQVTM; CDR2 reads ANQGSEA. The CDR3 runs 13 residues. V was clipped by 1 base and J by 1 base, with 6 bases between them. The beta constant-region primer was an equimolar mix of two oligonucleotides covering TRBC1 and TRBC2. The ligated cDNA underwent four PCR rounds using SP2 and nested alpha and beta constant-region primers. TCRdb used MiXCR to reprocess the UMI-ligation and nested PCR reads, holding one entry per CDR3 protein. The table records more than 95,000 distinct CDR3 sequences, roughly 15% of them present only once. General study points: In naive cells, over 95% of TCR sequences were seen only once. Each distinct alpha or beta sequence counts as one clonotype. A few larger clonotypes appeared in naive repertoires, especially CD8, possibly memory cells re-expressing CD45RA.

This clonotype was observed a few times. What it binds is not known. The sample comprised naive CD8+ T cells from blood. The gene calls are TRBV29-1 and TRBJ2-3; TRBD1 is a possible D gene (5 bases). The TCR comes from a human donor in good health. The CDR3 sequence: CSVEVGGTDTQYF. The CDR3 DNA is TGCAGCGTTGAAGTAGGGGGCACAGATACGCAGTATTTT.